This T cell receptor beta chain was sequenced during a study of T-cell reconstitution after alpha-beta-depleted transplantation in children. Unique molecular identifiers were used in preparing the TCRbeta library. TCRdb re-analysed the PCR reads in MiXCR, keeping a single row per CDR3 protein. The sample holds about 980,000 distinct CDR3 sequences, around 30% seen once. Looked up from germline, CDR1 is MNHEY and CDR2 is SVGAGI. Deletions cut 2 bases from V and 0 bases from J, with 10 bases between. CDR3 length: 15 residues. This sequence was found in a boy in the first two years of life who had a stem cell transplant for SCID, so the T cells may come from the graft donor. This chain joins TRBV6-5 and TRBJ1-1, with no clear D. The sample here was PBMCs, mostly from graft donor cells, taken 360 days after TCRalphabeta/CD19-depleted stem cell transplant. The CDR3 here is CASSYPGNLNTEAFF. CDR3 sequence (DNA): TGTGCCAGCAGTTACCCCGGCAACCTGAACACTGAAGCTTTCTTT.